This TCR beta chain was recovered during a study of tumor-infiltrating lymphocytes in localized non-small cell lung cancer. This table comes from immunoSEQ multiplex PCR, and its TCRdb copy is limited to in-frame clones, with some not included. The sample has about 15,000 clones, roughly 75% seen once. This receptor was taken from a human donor with non-small cell lung cancer. The sequencing input was lung tumor tissue.

The CDR3 protein is CASSSNAASDTQYF. In DNA, the CDR3 is TGTGCCAGCAGCTCAAACGCAGCCTCCGATACGCAGTATTTT. The chain is built from TRBV11-2 and TRBJ2-3; D remains ambiguous. CDR1 and CDR2 (germline): SGHAT, FQNNGV. Trimming cost V 4 bases and J 6 bases, with 14 bases left between them. The CDR3 is 14 amino acids.